These 30 T cell receptor beta chains were sequenced from one sample in a study of early T cells in non-severe SARS-CoV-2 infection. MiXCR, applied by TCRdb to the 5' RACE reads, yields one record per CDR3 protein. The table lists around 33,000 distinct CDR3 sequences, 6% to 8.5% of them singletons, with more than 3.5% in the top ten. The sequenced material came from whole blood. The receptors stem from an adult who was a healthcare worker with PCR-confirmed SARS-CoV-2 infection or an uninfected control (not recorded which).

The CDR3 here is CASSLQGQGAVGTFF. The CDR3 bases are TGTGCCAGCAGCCTCCAGGGGCAGGGGGCGGTGGGAACTTTCTTT. The chain recombines TRBV3-1 with TRBJ1-1; 8 bases agree with TRBD1. The CDR3 totals 15 residues. Germline-derived CDR1 and CDR2 are LGHDT and YNNKEL (reference sequence). The J segment lost 12 bases and the V segment lost 4 bases, leaving 16 bases of the junction unmatched.

This clonotype was seen ten or more times. The chain carries TRBV28 and TRBJ1-2; D is perhaps TRBD1 (5 bases). Germline V gives CDR1 MDHEN, CDR2 SYDVKM. The ends were cut back, 3 bases at V and 8 bases at J, with 10 bases in the middle. This CDR3 is 12 amino acids long. CDR3 sequence reads: CASSFGGRGYTF. The CDR3, as DNA: TGTGCCAGCAGTTTTGGGGGACGCGGCTACACCTTC.

In its sample, this clonotype was seen many times. This sequence joins TRBV6-1 and TRBJ2-1; D possibly corresponds to TRBD2 (7 bases). CDR1 is MNHNS and CDR2 is SASEGT in the germline V gene. This CDR3 spans 16 amino acids. Trimming shortened V by 8 bases and J by 4 bases, and 21 bases separated the two germline ends. The CDR3 bases are TGTGCCAGCCGGGGGGCATACCGGGACAATTACAATGAGCAGTTCTTC. It encodes CASRGAYRDNYNEQFF.

This clonotype was counted a few times. V is TRBV5-1 and J is TRBJ2-7; D is tentatively TRBD1 or TRBD2 (5 bases each). This CDR3 has 13 residues. V was clipped by 4 bases and J by 5 bases, with 13 bases between them. The germline V gene encodes CDR1 SGHRS and CDR2 YFSETQ. The CDR3 reads CASSPIGTNEQYF. The CDR3 coding sequence is TGCGCCAGCAGCCCCATAGGGACCAACGAGCAGTACTTC.

This clonotype was recorded at least ten times. This chain uses TRBV5-1 with TRBJ2-3, with 15 positions matching TRBD2. The CDR3 length is 17 residues. With 3 bases clipped from V and 1 base from J, the junction kept 3 bases outside the gene matches. Germline V gene sequence: CDR1 SGHRS, CDR2 YFSETQ. The CDR3 here is CASSWTSGRGGTDTQYF. DNA for the CDR3: TGCGCCAGCAGCTGGACTAGCGGGAGGGGCGGCACAGATACGCAGTATTTT. The full variable domain, completed using reference TRBV5-1 and TRBJ2-3, is KAGVTQTPRYLIKTRGQQVTLSCSPISGHRSVSWYQQTPGQGLQFLFEYFSETQRNKGNFPGRFSGRQFSNSRSEMNVSTLELGDSALYLCASSWTSGRGGTDTQYFGPGTRLTVL.

The V and J genes are TRBV28 and TRBJ2-3; 9 nucleotides align to TRBD2. The CDR3 has 15 residues. Germline V CDR1 and CDR2: MDHEN, SYDVKM. The trim removed 8 bases at V and 4 bases at J, leaving 10 bases unmatched. CDR3: CASLPGTSFADTQYF. The CDR3 DNA is TGTGCCAGCCTCCCTGGGACTAGCTTCGCAGATACGCAGTATTTT. The variable domain in full, with the rest retrieved from reference TRBV28 and TRBJ2-3, is DVKVTQSSRYLVKRTGEKVFLECVQDMDHENMFWYRQDPGLGLRLIYFSYDVKMKEKGDIPEGYSVSREKKERFSLILESASTNQTSMYLCASLPGTSFADTQYFGPGTRLTVL.

V usage is TRBV12-3 or TRBV12-4 and J usage is TRBJ2-7; the D is unclear. V was pared by 3 bases and J by 7 bases, with 10 bases between. CDR3 length: 12 residues. CDR3 in amino acids: CASSLSLTEQYF. The CDR3 nucleotides read TGTGCCAGCAGTTTGTCCCTTACGGAGCAGTACTTC.

The table lists this clonotype with many counts. This CDR3 is CASSHRLASSTDTQYF. The CDR3 DNA sequence: TGTGCCAGCAGCCACAGACTAGCGAGTTCCACAGATACGCAGTATTTT. This rearrangement joins TRBV3-1 to TRBJ2-3, with 8 positions matching TRBD2. The CDR3 spans 16 residues. V dropped 3 bases and J dropped 2; count of bases not matched to a gene: 7. CDR1 LGHDT and CDR2 YNNKEL come from the germline V gene (reference sequence).

This clonotype was seen at least ten times. The V and J genes are TRBV29-1 and TRBJ1-1, with D maybe TRBD1 (5 bases). Trimming removed 5 bases from V and 0 bases from J, with 10 bases in between. The CDR3 contains 13 residues. In germline, CDR1 is SQVTM, CDR2 ANQGSEA. CDR3 nucleotides: TGCAGCGTTATGAAGGGGCTGAACACTGAAGCTTTCTTT. Its protein is CSVMKGLNTEAFF.

A few counts support this clonotype. The rearrangement links TRBV15 to TRBJ1-2; 7 bases map to TRBD1. Germline assignment: CDR1 LNHNV and CDR2 YYDKDF (reference sequence). V gave up 2 bases and J gave up 5 bases; unmatched junction bases: 11. The CDR3 is 16 residues long. DNA for the CDR3: TGTGCCACCAGCAGATCCGGGACAGCGTTATTATATGGCTACACCTTC. Translated, it gives CATSRSGTALLYGYTF.

This clonotype was observed a handful of times. The chain uses TRBV19 and TRBJ1-1; TRBD1 matches 12 bases. V lost 5 bases and J lost 11; bases outside the gene matches: 9. The CDR3 sequence is 14 residues long. CDR1 is LNHDA, CDR2 SQIVND, per germline (reference sequence). The DNA of the CDR3 is TGTGCCAGTAGTCATCCGGGACAGGGGGCGAAGGCTTTCTTT. Encoded protein: CASSHPGQGAKAFF.

The V and J genes are TRBV3-1 and TRBJ1-6; D gene uncertain. Germline values: CDR1 LGHDT, CDR2 YNNKEL (reference sequence). The CDR3 totals 12 residues. The V and J ends lost 6 bases and 4 bases respectively, with 4 bases between them. Written as DNA, the CDR3 is TGTGCCAGCAGACAGTATAATTCACCCCTCCACTTT. Encoded protein: CASRQYNSPLHF.

This clonotype was counted a few times. The gene calls are TRBV7-2 and TRBJ2-7; 8 nucleotides match TRBD2. The ends lost 6 bases at V and 4 bases at J; junction bases unmatched: 8. The CDR3 loop spans 14 amino acids. CDR1 is SGHTA and CDR2 is FQGNSA in the germline V gene. CDR3: CASSPVAGSYEQYF. In DNA form, the CDR3 reads TGTGCCAGCAGTCCGGTAGCGGGAAGTTACGAGCAGTACTTC.

J is TRBJ2-3 and V is TRBV28; either TRBD1 or TRBD2 may supply D (5 bases each). CDR3 size: 14 residues. Germline CDR1 MDHEN, CDR2 SYDVKM. V dropped 5 bases and J dropped 5 bases, with 14 bases sitting between them. CDR3 residues: CASSNWDGRDTQYF. In DNA, the CDR3 is TGTGCCAGCAGTAACTGGGACGGGCGAGATACGCAGTATTTT.

This clonotype was seen repeatedly, ten times or more. The rearrangement links TRBV5-5 to TRBJ2-1, with D unclear. V was pared by 8 bases and J by 2 bases, with 11 bases between. The CDR3 length is 13 residues. Germline V CDR1 and CDR2: SGHKS, YYEKEE (reference sequence). The CDR3, as DNA: TGTGCCAGTGACTTCACCCCCTACAATGAGCAGTTCTTC. Encoded protein: CASDFTPYNEQFF. Combining the CDR3 with reference TRBV5-5 and TRBJ2-1 gives the whole variable domain DAGVTQSPTHLIKTRGQQVTLRCSPISGHKSVSWYQQVLGQGPQFIFQYYEKEERGRGNFPDRFSARQFPNYSSELNVNALLLGDSALYLCASDFTPYNEQFFGPGTRLTVL.

This clonotype was seen ten or more times. The chain combines TRBV7-6 with TRBJ2-2; no clear D gene. Germline CDR1 is SGHVS and CDR2 is FNYEAQ. Trimming left V 5 bases short and J 0 bases short, with 7 bases between. The CDR3 consists of 14 residues. Written as DNA, the CDR3 is TGTGCCAGCAGCGTATCACCGAACACCGGGGAGCTGTTTTTT. Translating gives CASSVSPNTGELFF.

The chain links TRBV19 to TRBJ1-2, with no clear D. Germline V lookup: CDR1 LNHDA, CDR2 SQIVND (reference sequence). CDR3 length: 16 residues. V was trimmed by 3 bases and J by 4 bases, leaving 18 bases between them. The CDR3 nucleotides read TGTGCCAGTAGTATTAGTTGGCAGGCCCGGGGCTATGGCTACACCTTC. Translating it yields CASSISWQARGYGYTF.

The V gene is TRBV24-1, the J gene TRBJ1-6; tentative D call: TRBD1 (6 bases). The CDR3 has 14 residues. V was trimmed by 4 bases and J by 10 bases, leaving 13 bases between them. From germline, CDR1 is KGHDR and CDR2 SFDVKD. CDR3 coding DNA: TGTGCCACCAGTGAGCCAGGGGAAGCGTCACCCCTCCACTTT. It yields the protein CATSEPGEASPLHF.

The chain employs TRBV12-5 and TRBJ2-5, with 9 bases that match TRBD2. The CDR3 consists of 16 residues. Germline values: CDR1 LGHNT, CDR2 FRNRAP. V gave up 0 bases and J gave up 13 bases; unmatched junction bases: 15. The CDR3 DNA reads TGTGCTAGTGGTTTGGTAATCGGCGGGAGGGCCGGGAGAGCGTACTTC. Its protein is CASGLVIGGRAGRAYF. The full variable domain, in which reference TRBV12-5 and TRBJ2-5 provide the parts outside the CDR3, is DARVTQTPRHKVTEMGQEVTMRCQPILGHNTVFWYRQTMMQGLELLAYFRNRAPLDDSGMPKDRFSAEMPDATLATLKIQPSEPRDSAVYFCASGLVIGGRAGRAYFGPGTRLLVL.

This clonotype rates as medium-sized. The V and J genes are TRBV20-1 and TRBJ2-3; 10 nucleotides agree with TRBD2. V lost 2 bases and J lost 4; bases outside the gene matches: 9. Germline V gene sequence: CDR1 DFQATT, CDR2 SNEGSKA (reference sequence). The CDR3 sequence is 16 residues long. CDR3 DNA sequence: TGCAGTGCTAGACGGCCTAGCGGGAGAGGCTCAGATACGCAGTATTTT. Residues: CSARRPSGRGSDTQYF.

About this clonotype: Possible read error: a much larger clone is one base away. J is TRBJ2-3 and V is TRBV29-1, with 7 positions matching TRBD2. J was trimmed by 1 base and V by 8 bases; bases with no gene match: 18. There are 17 residues in the CDR3. Germline V gene data show CDR1 as SQVTM and CDR2 as ANQGSEA. The CDR3 loop reads CSLAGGVIREGTDTQYF. The CDR3 DNA sequence: TGCAGCTTGGCCGGAGGGGTAATCCGGGAGGGCACAGATACGCAGTATTTT.

This clonotype was counted ten times or more. The chain joins TRBV27 to TRBJ2-7, with TRBD2 matching over 12 bases. The J segment lost 7 bases and the V segment lost 2 bases, leaving 9 bases of the junction unmatched. The CDR3 contains 16 residues. Germline values: CDR1 MNHEY, CDR2 SMNVEV (reference sequence). DNA of the CDR3: TGTGCCAGCAGTTTAACCCTAGCGGGAGGGCCGCGGGAGCAGTACTTC. Protein: CASSLTLAGGPREQYF.

The sample holds a few counts of this clonotype. The rearrangement joins TRBV30 to TRBJ1-6; D is uncertain. The ends were cut back, 7 bases at V and 5 bases at J, with 15 bases in the middle. The germline gives CDR1 GTSNPN, CDR2 SVGIG (reference sequence). The CDR3 has 14 residues. CDR3 amino acids: CASSIGSHNSPLHF. The CDR3, as DNA: TGTGCCTCCTCGATCGGGTCGCATAATTCACCCCTCCACTTT. Full variable domain (outside the CDR3, taken from reference TRBV30 and TRBJ1-6): SQTIHQWPATLVQPVGSPLSLECTVEGTSNPNLYWYRQAAGRGLQLLFYSVGIGQISSEVPQNLSASRPQDRQFILSSKKLLLSDSGFYLCASSIGSHNSPLHFGNGTRLTVT.

The chain combines TRBV7-3 with TRBJ1-1, with D maybe TRBD1 (5 bases). The CDR3 covers 15 residues. Germline V gene data show CDR1 as SGHTA and CDR2 as FQGTGA. The V end was cut by 1 base, the J end by 5 bases, with 14 bases between. The CDR3 is CASSLISGPGTEAFF. CDR3 bases: TGTGCCAGCAGCTTAATCTCAGGGCCGGGGACTGAAGCTTTCTTT.

The sample holds many counts of this clonotype. The chain carries TRBV7-3 and TRBJ1-1; TRBD1 might be the D (6 bases). Germline CDR1 SGHTA, CDR2 FQGTGA. The CDR3 runs to 14 residues. V lost 5 bases, J lost 1 base, and 11 bases lay in between. The CDR3, as DNA: TGTGCCAGCAGCGGGCAGACAGGGAACACTGAAGCTTTCTTT. Translation: CASSGQTGNTEAFF.

This clonotype has a count of ten or more. V and J are TRBV4-1 and TRBJ1-4; 7 bases map to TRBD1. The CDR3 loop spans 16 amino acids. In germline, CDR1 is MGHRA, CDR2 YSYEKL. V trimming: 2 bases; J trimming: 8 bases; junction bases outside the gene matches: 11. The chain's CDR3 is CASSQSGGNRGEKLFF. DNA for the CDR3: TGCGCCAGCAGCCAATCGGGGGGAAACAGGGGAGAAAAACTGTTTTTT.

In this sample, this clonotype turned up once. A much larger clone lies a single base off, so this may be a read error. CDR3 coding DNA: TGTGCCAGCAGTTCACGACAGGATTCATCCTACGAGCAGTACTTC. Encoded protein: CASSSRQDSSYEQYF. The rearrangement joins TRBV28 to TRBJ2-7; a possible D gene is TRBD1 (6 bases). Trimming cost V 4 bases and J 1 base, with 14 bases left between them. Germline V gene sequence: CDR1 MDHEN, CDR2 SYDVKM. The CDR3 length is 15 residues. Variable domain in full (rest from reference TRBV28 and TRBJ2-7): DVKVTQSSRYLVKRTGEKVFLECVQDMDHENMFWYRQDPGLGLRLIYFSYDVKMKEKGDIPEGYSVSREKKERFSLILESASTNQTSMYLCASSSRQDSSYEQYFGPGTRLTVT.

This clonotype was recorded many times. The CDR3 region is CASSGLASFHEQYF. The CDR3 nucleotides read TGTGCCAGCAGCGGACTAGCGTCTTTCCACGAGCAGTACTTC. V and J are TRBV27 and TRBJ2-7; 9 bases line up with TRBD2. Germline V gives CDR1 MNHEY, CDR2 SMNVEV (reference sequence). The CDR3 extends over 14 amino acids. J was trimmed by 5 bases and V by 6 bases; bases with no gene match: 8.

V is TRBV20-1 and J is TRBJ2-1; 15 bases are a match to TRBD2. Germline-derived CDR1 and CDR2 are DFQATT and SNEGSKA (reference sequence). The CDR3 runs to 16 residues. V shed 5 bases and J 7 bases; nucleotides not matched to a gene: 9. The CDR3 is CSAGGLAGGPGNEQFF. CDR3 nucleotide sequence: TGCAGTGCTGGAGGACTAGCGGGAGGGCCGGGAAATGAGCAGTTCTTC.

This chain connects TRBV7-8 to TRBJ1-2; D is uncertain. This CDR3 is 14 amino acids long. The V end was cut by 0 bases, the J end by 1 base, with 6 bases between. Germline lookup yields CDR1 SGHVS and CDR2 FQNEAQ. The CDR3: CASSLADVNYGYTF. Written as DNA, the CDR3 is TGTGCCAGCAGCTTAGCGGACGTTAACTATGGCTACACCTTC.